This T cell receptor beta chain was captured by sequencing in a study of blood T cell repertoires in COVID-19. This CDR3 comprises 16 residues. Profiling relied on immunoSEQ multiplex PCR, and the TCRdb table lists in-frame clones only, not all of them. The data show about 240,000 clones, roughly 90% seen once. The sample was peripheral blood. This receptor was obtained from a woman aged 25 to 45 with acute or convalescent COVID-19. This sequence joins TRBV12-1 and TRBJ2-7; TRBD2 reflects the table's D call only, with no check against the DNA. TRBV12-1 is noted as a pseudogene. In DNA, the CDR3 is TGTGCCAGCAGCCCACGCACTAGCGGGAGCTCCTACGAGCAGTACTTC. Protein product: CASSPRTSGSSYEQYF.